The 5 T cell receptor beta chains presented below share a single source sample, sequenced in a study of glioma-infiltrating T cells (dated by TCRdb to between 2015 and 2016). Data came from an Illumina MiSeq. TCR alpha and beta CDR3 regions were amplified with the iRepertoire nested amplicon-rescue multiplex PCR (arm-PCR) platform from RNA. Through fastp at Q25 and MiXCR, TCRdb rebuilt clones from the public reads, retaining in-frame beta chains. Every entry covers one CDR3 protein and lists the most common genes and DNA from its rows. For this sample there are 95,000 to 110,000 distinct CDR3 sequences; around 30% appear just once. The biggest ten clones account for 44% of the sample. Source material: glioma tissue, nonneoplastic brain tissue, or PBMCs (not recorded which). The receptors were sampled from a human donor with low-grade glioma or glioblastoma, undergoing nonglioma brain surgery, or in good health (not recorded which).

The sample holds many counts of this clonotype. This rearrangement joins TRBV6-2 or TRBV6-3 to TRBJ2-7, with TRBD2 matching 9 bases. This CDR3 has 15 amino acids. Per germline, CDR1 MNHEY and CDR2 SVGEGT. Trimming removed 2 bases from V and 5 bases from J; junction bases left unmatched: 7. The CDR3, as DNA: TGTGCCAGCAGTTACCGGAGTAGCGGGGGCCACGAGCAGTACTTC. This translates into CASSYRSSGGHEQYF.

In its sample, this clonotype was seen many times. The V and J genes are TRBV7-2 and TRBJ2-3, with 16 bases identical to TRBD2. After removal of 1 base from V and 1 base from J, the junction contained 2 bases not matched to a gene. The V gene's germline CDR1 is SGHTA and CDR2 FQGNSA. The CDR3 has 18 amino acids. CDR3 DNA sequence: TGTGCCAGCAGCTTAGGGGGACTAGCGGGGGGGGGCACAGATACGCAGTATTTT. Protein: CASSLGGLAGGGTDTQYF.

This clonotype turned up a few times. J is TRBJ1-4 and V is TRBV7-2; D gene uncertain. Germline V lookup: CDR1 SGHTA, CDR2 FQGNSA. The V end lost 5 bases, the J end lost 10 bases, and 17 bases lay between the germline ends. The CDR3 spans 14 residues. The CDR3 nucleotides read TGTGCCAGCAGCGAGGGTGGGGAACGGGGAAAACTGTTTTTT. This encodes CASSEGGERGKLFF.

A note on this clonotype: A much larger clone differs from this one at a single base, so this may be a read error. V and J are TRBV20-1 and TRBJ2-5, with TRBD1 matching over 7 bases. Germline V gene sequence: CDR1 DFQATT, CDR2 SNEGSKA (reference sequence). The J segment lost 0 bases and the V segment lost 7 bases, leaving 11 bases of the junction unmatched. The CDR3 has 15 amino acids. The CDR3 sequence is CSDSRGNSYQETQYF. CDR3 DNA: TGCAGTGATAGCAGGGGGAATTCGTACCAAGAGACCCAGTACTTC.

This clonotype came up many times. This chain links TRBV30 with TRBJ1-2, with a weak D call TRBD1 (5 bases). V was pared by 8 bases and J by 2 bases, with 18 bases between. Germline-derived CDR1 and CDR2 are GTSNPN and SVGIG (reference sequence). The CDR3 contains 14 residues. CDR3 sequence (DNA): TGTGCCCGCTCACCAAGGCAGGGAAACTATGGCTACACCTTC. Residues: CARSPRQGNYGYTF.